Shown below are 26 T cell receptor beta chains from a single sample sequenced in a study of T cells in Graves' hyperthyroidism and ophthalmopathy. Amplification targeted TCR beta CDR3 regions from RNA transcripts. When the TCR CDR3 underwent first-round RT-PCR, the HTBI primer set was used. A single record per CDR3 protein comes from TCRdb applying MiXCR to the multiplex PCR reads. The profile covers 750,000 to 900,000 distinct CDR3 sequences, with about 38% appearing a single time and 8.9% taken by the ten largest. The sequenced sample consisted of blood. These receptors were collected from a young man with Graves' hyperthyroidism.

This clonotype was recorded at least ten times. The chain couples TRBV29-1 to TRBJ1-1; 7 nucleotides agree with TRBD1. Per germline, CDR1 SQVTM and CDR2 ANQGSEA. V lost 1 base and J lost 4; bases outside the gene matches: 9. The CDR3 spans 15 residues. CDR3 residues: CSVEGTGQVFTEAFF. CDR3 bases: TGCAGCGTTGAAGGGACCGGACAGGTGTTCACTGAAGCTTTCTTT.

This clonotype occurred once. The chain is built from TRBV11-2 and TRBJ2-2, with D possibly TRBD2 on 5 matching bases. Germline lookup yields CDR1 SGHAT and CDR2 FQNNGV. The length of the CDR3 is 15 residues. V shed 8 bases and J shed 5 bases, with 18 bases lying between them. CDR3 protein: CASSPGLLRTGELFF. In nucleotides, the CDR3 is TGTGCCAGCTCCCCAGGACTTCTTAGGACCGGGGAGCTGTTTTTT.

Ten or more counts support this clonotype. The J gene is TRBJ1-4, the V gene TRBV29-1; no firm D call. The germline CDR1 and CDR2 sequences are SQVTM and ANQGSEA. Trimming took 7 bases from V and 0 from J, leaving 12 bases between them. The length of the CDR3 is 14 residues. DNA of the CDR3: TGCAGCGAGAACGACCAAGCAACTAATGAAAAACTGTTTTTT. It encodes CSENDQATNEKLFF.

This clonotype appeared a few times. The chain links TRBV5-1 to TRBJ1-3; weak D call: TRBD1 (5 bases). Germline-derived CDR1 and CDR2 are SGHRS and YFSETQ. V lost 2 bases, J lost 3 bases, and 9 bases lay in between. This CDR3 has 14 amino acids. CDR3 region: CASSLEGVGNTIYF. The CDR3 nucleotides read TGCGCCAGCAGCTTAGAAGGGGTTGGAAACACCATATATTTT.

This clonotype came up many times. The chain carries TRBV5-1 and TRBJ1-2; TRBD1 matches at 10 bases. Losses at the gene ends were 0 bases for V and 6 bases for J; bases not matched to a gene: 5. The CDR3 consists of 15 residues. Germline assignment: CDR1 SGHRS and CDR2 YFSETQ. CDR3 region: CASSLEGQGMDGYTF. In nucleotides, the CDR3 is TGCGCCAGCAGCTTGGAGGGACAGGGGATGGATGGCTACACCTTC.

The chain joins TRBV25-1 to TRBJ1-4, with D possibly matching TRBD1 (5 bases). This CDR3 has 13 amino acids. Germline V gene sequence: CDR1 MGHDK, CDR2 SYGVNS. V dropped 6 bases and J dropped 8 bases, with 13 bases sitting between them. The CDR3 nucleotides read TGTGCCAGCAGCCAGCTTACAGGCGAAAAACTGTTTTTT. Residues: CASSQLTGEKLFF.

In its sample, this clonotype was seen a few times. V is TRBV27 and J is TRBJ2-7, with D perhaps matching TRBD2 (5 bases). Germline V gene lookup returns CDR1 MNHEY and CDR2 SMNVEV (reference sequence). CDR3 length: 14 amino acids. V lost 4 bases and J lost 3, with 13 bases in between. The CDR3 protein is CASSSLGLDYEQYF. The CDR3 coding sequence is TGTGCCAGCAGTTCCCTCGGACTGGACTACGAGCAGTACTTC.

As regards this clonotype: Since a much larger clone is just one base distant, this may be a read error. This is likely a read error, given that the CDR3 carries no conserved phenylalanine or tryptophan at its end. The chain joins TRBV9 to TRBJ1-5; D ambiguous. The CDR3 has 13 residues. Germline V gives CDR1 SGDLS, CDR2 YYNGEE. CDR3 nucleotide sequence: TGCGCCAGCAGCTTGGGGTTTGATCAGCCCCAGCATTAT. Its translation: CASSLGFDQPQHY.

This clonotype showed up just once. The CDR3, as DNA: TGCAGCGTTGACTCGGATAGGGACAATGAAGCTTTCTTT. Translation: CSVDSDRDNEAFF. The chain has TRBV29-1 and TRBJ1-1; D is perhaps TRBD1 (6 bases). The CDR3 is made up of 13 amino acids. From germline, CDR1 is SQVTM and CDR2 ANQGSEA. The V and J ends lost 3 bases and 7 bases respectively, with 15 bases between them.

This clonotype has ten or more counts. The chain carries TRBV5-1 and TRBJ2-7; 10 nucleotides line up with TRBD2. The germline V gene encodes CDR1 SGHRS and CDR2 YFSETQ. The V and J ends lost 0 bases and 1 base, in that order; junction bases with no gene match: 1. The CDR3 has 15 amino acids. CDR3 loop: CASSLGSGGSYEQYF. Here the CDR3 DNA reads TGCGCCAGCAGCTTGGGTAGCGGGGGGTCCTACGAGCAGTACTTC.

The chain employs TRBV20-1 and TRBJ1-3; D not resolved. V was trimmed by 6 bases and J by 4 bases, leaving 16 bases between them. The CDR3 consists of 14 residues. The germline CDR1 and CDR2 sequences are DFQATT and SNEGSKA (reference sequence). Here the CDR3 DNA reads TGCAGTGCCCGTGATTCCTGGGGAGGAAACACCATATATTTT. Translation: CSARDSWGGNTIYF.

On this clonotype itself: A read error may produce the germline difference seen at one junction end. The rearrangement uses TRBV24-1 and TRBJ2-5; TRBD2 matches at 9 bases. The CDR3 sequence is 16 residues long. The germline V gene has CDR1 KGHDR and CDR2 SFDVKD. CDR3 nucleotides: TGTGCCAGCAGTGGGGGGACTAGCAGTCACCAAGAGACCCAGTACTTC. Translated: CASSGGTSSHQETQYF.

This clonotype was picked up many times. V and J are TRBV2 and TRBJ1-5; perhaps TRBD1 as D (5 bases). Looked up from germline, CDR1 is SNHLY and CDR2 is FYNNEI. The CDR3 runs to 16 residues. V lost 1 base and J lost 5, with 15 bases in between. This CDR3 is CASSEVGGTWDQPQHF. The CDR3 DNA is TGTGCCAGCAGTGAAGTGGGGGGGACGTGGGATCAGCCCCAGCATTTT.

The sample holds many counts of this clonotype. V is TRBV29-1 and J is TRBJ1-2; weak D call: TRBD1 (5 bases). V shed 6 bases and J shed 4 bases, with 21 bases lying between them. This CDR3 contains 15 residues. Germline CDR1 and CDR2: SQVTM and ANQGSEA. The CDR3 is CSVPGGGAVSYGYTF. The CDR3 bases are TGCAGCGTACCCGGGGGAGGGGCGGTTAGCTATGGCTACACCTTC.

The sample holds a few counts of this clonotype. The conserved final phenylalanine or tryptophan is absent from the CDR3, which likely points to a read error. This chain links TRBV9 with TRBJ1-1; possibly TRBD1 for D (5 bases). Germline V CDR1 and CDR2: SGDLS, YYNGEE. The CDR3 spans 14 residues. Trimming took off 3 bases at V and 3 bases at J, with 12 bases between the two ends. CDR3 coding DNA: TGTGCCAGCAGCGCCACGGGGCGGGACACTGAAGCTTTCCTT. Amino acid sequence: CASSATGRDTEAFL.

The sample holds many counts of this clonotype. The rearrangement joins TRBV7-9 to TRBJ1-2; possibly TRBD1 for D (5 bases). V lost 4 bases to trimming and J lost 6 bases, with 18 bases between them. CDR1 and CDR2 (germline): SEHNR, FQNEAQ (reference sequence). CDR3 length equals 15 residues. This CDR3 reads CASSSDPTEEDGYTF. As DNA, the CDR3 is TGTGCCAGCAGCTCTGACCCGACAGAGGAGGATGGCTACACCTTC.

This clonotype came up many times. The rearrangement joins TRBV25-1 to TRBJ1-5; the D gene is possibly TRBD1 (5 bases). The CDR3 contains 12 residues. Germline-derived CDR1 and CDR2 are MGHDK and SYGVNS. V was clipped by 4 bases and J by 10 bases, with 11 bases between them. The CDR3 region is CASSGSGTPQHF. DNA of the CDR3: TGTGCCAGCAGTGGTTCCGGGACCCCCCAGCATTTT.

This clonotype has more than one count but fewer than ten. The chain is built from TRBV20-1 and TRBJ1-1, with D tentatively TRBD1 (5 bases). V was shortened by 0 bases and J by 0 bases, with 11 bases between the two germline ends. The CDR3 is made up of 15 amino acids. Germline CDR1 reads DFQATT; CDR2 reads SNEGSKA (reference sequence). CDR3 amino acids: CSARDIQGMNTEAFF. CDR3 DNA sequence: TGCAGTGCTAGAGATATTCAGGGAATGAACACTGAAGCTTTCTTT.

The V call is TRBV25-1, the J call TRBJ1-1; TRBD1 aligns across 8 bases. The CDR3 sequence is 16 residues long. Germline CDR1 reads MGHDK; CDR2 reads SYGVNS. V trimming: 7 bases; J trimming: 2 bases; junction bases outside the gene matches: 12. The CDR3 spells CASKDRALGDNTEAFF. The DNA of the CDR3 is TGTGCCAGCAAGGACAGGGCCCTAGGGGACAACACTGAAGCTTTCTTT.

In its sample, this clonotype was seen a few times. The V and J genes are TRBV7-9 and TRBJ1-1; D is undetermined. This CDR3 spans 14 amino acids. Germline values: CDR1 SEHNR, CDR2 FQNEAQ (reference sequence). V was clipped by 5 bases and J by 10 bases, with 20 bases between them. CDR3 loop: CASSPRGQPEAAFF. CDR3 bases: TGTGCCAGCAGCCCTCGCGGGCAGCCTGAGGCAGCTTTCTTT. The entire variable domain, with the rest obtained from reference TRBV7-9 and TRBJ1-1, is as follows: DTGVSQNPRHKITKRGQNVTFRCDPISEHNRLYWYRQTLGQGPEFLTYFQNEAQLEKSRLLSDRFSAERPKGSFSTLEIQRTEQGDSAMYLCASSPRGQPEAAFFGQGTRLTVV.

This clonotype has only one observation. A much larger clone differs from this one at a single base, so this may be a read error. The chain uses TRBV29-1 and TRBJ2-2; D call uncertain. V was pared by 2 bases and J by 7 bases, with 14 bases between. The CDR3 has 14 residues. CDR1 is SQVTM, CDR2 ANQGSEA, per germline. The CDR3 bases are TGCAGCGTTGAAACCGGGCTTGGGAACGGGGAGCTGTTTTTT. This gives the protein CSVETGLGNGELFF.

This clonotype was observed many times. The chain links TRBV7-2 to TRBJ1-2; D gene uncertain. Trimming stripped 5 bases from V and 7 bases from J, with 17 bases between. The germline V gene has CDR1 SGHTA and CDR2 FQGNSA. This CDR3 contains 14 residues. The CDR3 sequence is CASSQADPPGGYTF. The CDR3 DNA reads TGTGCCAGCAGCCAGGCGGATCCCCCAGGTGGCTACACCTTC.

V is TRBV7-9 and J is TRBJ1-2; no definite D call. The CDR3 is made up of 13 amino acids. Germline V gene lookup returns CDR1 SEHNR and CDR2 FQNEAQ (reference sequence). V dropped 3 bases and J dropped 7 bases, with 12 bases sitting between them. Written as DNA, the CDR3 is TGTGCCAGCAGCTTGACGGACCTCTTTGGCTACACCTTC. Translated, it gives CASSLTDLFGYTF.

In this sample, this clonotype turned up a few times. The chain joins TRBV9 to TRBJ2-5; D may be TRBD1 (7 bases). Trimming took 2 bases from V and 9 from J, leaving 14 bases between them. The CDR3 is made up of 13 amino acids. Germline assignment: CDR1 SGDLS and CDR2 YYNGEE. In DNA form, the CDR3 reads TGTGCCAGCAGCGTTACAGGGGAGGAGGCCCAGTACTTC. Encoded protein: CASSVTGEEAQYF.

There are many counts of this clonotype. The J gene is TRBJ2-5, the V gene TRBV6-5; D ambiguous. This CDR3 has 11 residues. In germline, CDR1 is MNHEY, CDR2 SVGAGI. Trimming pared 2 bases from V and 7 bases from J, leaving 5 bases between. The CDR3 nucleotides read TGTGCCAGCAGTTACACCGGGACCCAGTACTTC. Residues: CASSYTGTQYF.

The rearrangement joins TRBV7-9 to TRBJ1-4, with a tentative D call TRBD1 (6 bases). From germline, CDR1 is SEHNR and CDR2 FQNEAQ (reference sequence). The CDR3 spans 14 residues. The V end was cut by 5 bases, the J end by 8 bases, with 15 bases between. The CDR3 reads CASSADRLSEKLFF. Written as DNA, the CDR3 is TGTGCCAGCAGCGCTGACAGGCTGAGCGAAAAACTGTTTTTT.